The clone carrying this T cell receptor (beta chain) was seen a handful of times. As yet, its antigen is unknown. This entry comes from a study of T cell responses to AZD1222 COVID-19 vaccine. Study outcomes and limitations: Reportedly, nearly half of unique spike TCRs recognized epitopes outside B.1.351/B.1.1.7 mutations.

Using immunoSEQ multiplex PCR, the repertoire was profiled, and TCRdb retains in-frame clones only, with some absent. The table has about 120,000 clones, roughly 90% seen once. The CDR3 runs to 16 residues. Germline V lookup: CDR1 WNHNN, CDR2 SYGVQD (reference sequence). V trimming: 4 bases; J trimming: 5 bases; junction bases outside the gene matches: 8. The TCR originated in an adult who received the AZD1222 COVID-19 vaccine. This specimen was peripheral blood, taken 28 days after the second AZD1222 dose. The V call is TRBV10-1, the J call TRBJ2-7, with TRBD2 matching over 13 bases. The CDR3: CASSVLLAGGFHEQYF. CDR3 nucleotide sequence: TGCGCCAGCAGTGTGTTACTAGCGGGGGGGTTCCACGAGCAGTACTTC.